This entry is about one TCR beta chain. In each case, RNA was isolated and then reverse transcribed into cDNA as the sequencing template. The method was immunoSEQ multiplex PCR; TCRdb's version includes in-frame clones alone and lacks a portion of them. The sample carries 180,000 or so clones, about 70% recorded once. The data are from a study of CD8+ T cells in alopecia areata. Overall study context: Tofacitinib dosing lasted 6 to 18 months, which was then followed by 6 months off drug.

V lost 4 bases and J lost 6; bases outside the gene matches: 18. CDR3 length: 18 residues. From germline, CDR1 is SGHDT and CDR2 YYEEEE. The genes are TRBV5-6 and TRBJ1-2; 10 bases fit TRBD1. The sequences come from CD8+ T cells sorted from blood, collected at week 0. This TCR was recovered from a human donor with alopecia areata. DNA for the CDR3: TGTGCCAGCAGCGGACGATCCAGTCCCGGGACAGGGGTCCATGGCTACACCTTC. This translates into CASSGRSSPGTGVHGYTF.